This TCR beta chain was recovered during a study of blood T cell repertoires in COVID-19. For the study at large: The origin of the acute and convalescent COVID-19 samples was the United States, Italy and Spain. Sample material is recorded as cDNA or gDNA derived from T cells, B-cell-depleted T cells, or PBMCs.

Authors' data handling: Reference gene primer amplification gave estimated nucleated cell counts. Only in-frame clones appear in the TCRdb table, and some are missing; sequencing was by immunoSEQ multiplex PCR. V and J calls plus clone size are reproduced from that table; the DNA served to infer D and trimming. This table has under 95,000 clones, under 85% appearing once. Per germline, CDR1 SNHLY and CDR2 FYNNEI. The CDR3 loop spans 13 amino acids. The V gene end was trimmed by 7 bases and the J gene end by 7 bases; junction bases not matched to a gene: 7. V gene TRBV2 combines with J gene TRBJ1-5, with 7 bases that match TRBD1. The receptor was derived from a man in his sixties or seventies with acute or convalescent COVID-19. The specimen was peripheral blood. This chain's CDR3 is CASTRQGDQPQHF. The CDR3 nucleotides are TGTGCCAGCACGCGACAGGGTGACCAGCCCCAGCATTTT.